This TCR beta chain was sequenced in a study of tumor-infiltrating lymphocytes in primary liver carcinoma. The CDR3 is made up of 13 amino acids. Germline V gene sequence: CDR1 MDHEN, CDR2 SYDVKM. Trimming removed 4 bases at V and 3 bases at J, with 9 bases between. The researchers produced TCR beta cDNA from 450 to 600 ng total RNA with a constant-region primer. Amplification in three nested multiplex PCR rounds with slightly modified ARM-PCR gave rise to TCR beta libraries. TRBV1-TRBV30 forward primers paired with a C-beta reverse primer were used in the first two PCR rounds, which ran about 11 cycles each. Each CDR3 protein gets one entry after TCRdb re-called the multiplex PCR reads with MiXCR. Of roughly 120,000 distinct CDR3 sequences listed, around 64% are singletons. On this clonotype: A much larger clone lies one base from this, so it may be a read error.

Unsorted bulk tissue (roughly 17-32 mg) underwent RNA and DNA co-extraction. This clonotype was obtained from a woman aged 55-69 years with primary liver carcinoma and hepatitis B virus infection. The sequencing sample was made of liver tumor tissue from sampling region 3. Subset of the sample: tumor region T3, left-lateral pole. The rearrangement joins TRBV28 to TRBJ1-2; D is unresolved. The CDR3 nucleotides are TGTGCCAGCAGTTCGGGAGCAGACTATGGCTACACCTTC. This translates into CASSSGADYGYTF.